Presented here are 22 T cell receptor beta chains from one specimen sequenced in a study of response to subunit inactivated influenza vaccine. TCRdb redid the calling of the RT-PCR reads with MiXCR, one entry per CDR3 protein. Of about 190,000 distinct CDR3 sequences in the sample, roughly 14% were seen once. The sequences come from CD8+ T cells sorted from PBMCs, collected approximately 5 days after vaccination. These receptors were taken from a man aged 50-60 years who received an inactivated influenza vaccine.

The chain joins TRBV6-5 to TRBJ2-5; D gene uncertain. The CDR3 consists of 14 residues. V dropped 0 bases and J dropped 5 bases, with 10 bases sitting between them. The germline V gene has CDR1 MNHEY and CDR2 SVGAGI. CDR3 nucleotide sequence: TGTGCCAGCAGTTACTCGAAGATTGTGGAGACCCAGTACTTC. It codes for CASSYSKIVETQYF.

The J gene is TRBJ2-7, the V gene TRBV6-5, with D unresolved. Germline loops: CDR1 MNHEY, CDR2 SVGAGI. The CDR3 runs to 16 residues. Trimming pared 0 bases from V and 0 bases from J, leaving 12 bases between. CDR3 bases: TGTGCCAGCAGTTACTCGATTCCGGTCCCCTCCTACGAGCAGTACTTC. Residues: CASSYSIPVPSYEQYF.

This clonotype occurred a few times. The CDR3 is CASSTGGAQPQHF. The CDR3 bases are TGTGCCAGCAGCACAGGGGGCGCCCAGCCCCAGCATTTT. V and J are TRBV6-6 and TRBJ1-5, with TRBD1 matching 9 bases. J gave up 7 bases and V 6 bases, and 4 bases lay outside the gene matches. This CDR3 has 13 amino acids. Germline V gene data show CDR1 as MNHNY and CDR2 as SVGAGI (reference sequence).

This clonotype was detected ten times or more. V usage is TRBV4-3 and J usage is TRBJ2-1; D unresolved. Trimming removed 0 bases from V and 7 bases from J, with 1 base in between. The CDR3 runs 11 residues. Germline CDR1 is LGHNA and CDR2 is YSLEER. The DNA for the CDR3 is TGCGCCAGCAGCCAAGAGAATGAGCAGTTCTTC. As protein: CASSQENEQFF.

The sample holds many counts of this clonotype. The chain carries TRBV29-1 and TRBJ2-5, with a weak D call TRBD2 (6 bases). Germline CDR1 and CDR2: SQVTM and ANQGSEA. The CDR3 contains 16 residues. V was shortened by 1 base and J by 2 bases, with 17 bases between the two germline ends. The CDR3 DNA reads TGCAGCGTTGAAGTAGGCCGGTCTGGGACTCAAGAGACCCAGTACTTC. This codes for CSVEVGRSGTQETQYF. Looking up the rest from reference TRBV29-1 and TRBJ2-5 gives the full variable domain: SAVISQKPSRDICQRGTSLTIQCQVDSQVTMMFWYRQQPGQSLTLIATANQGSEATYESGFVIDKFPISRPNLTFSTLTVSNMSPEDSSIYLCSVEVGRSGTQETQYFGPGTRLLVL.

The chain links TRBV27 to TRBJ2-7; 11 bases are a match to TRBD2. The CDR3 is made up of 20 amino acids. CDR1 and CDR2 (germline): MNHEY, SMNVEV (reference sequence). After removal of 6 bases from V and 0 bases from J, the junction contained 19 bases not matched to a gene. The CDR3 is CASRQLTGTSGFPLSYEQYF. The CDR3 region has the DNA TGTGCCAGCAGACAACTAACCGGGACTAGCGGCTTCCCGCTCTCCTACGAGCAGTACTTC.

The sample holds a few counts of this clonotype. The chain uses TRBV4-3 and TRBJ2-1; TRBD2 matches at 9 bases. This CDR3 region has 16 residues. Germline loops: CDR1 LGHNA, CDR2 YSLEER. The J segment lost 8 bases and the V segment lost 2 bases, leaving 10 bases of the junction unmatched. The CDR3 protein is CASSQSSLAGFDEQFF. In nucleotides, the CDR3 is TGCGCCAGCAGCCAATCGTCACTAGCGGGTTTCGATGAGCAGTTCTTC.

Here the CDR3 DNA reads TGTGCCAGCAGCCGCGGGACTCACGAAACTAATGAAAAACTGTTTTTT. This sequence encodes CASSRGTHETNEKLFF. The genes are TRBV14 and TRBJ1-4, with a possible D match to TRBD1 (5 bases). This CDR3 spans 16 amino acids. The germline gives CDR1 SGHDN, CDR2 FVKESK. V lost 4 bases to trimming and J lost 1 base, with 13 bases between them.

The CDR3 bases are TGTGCCAGCAGCTTAGATTCAGGGGTGAACACTGAAGCTTTCTTT. Translating it yields CASSLDSGVNTEAFF. The J gene is TRBJ1-1, the V gene TRBV7-6, with a tentative D call TRBD1 (6 bases). The CDR3 spans 15 residues. V shed 1 base and J shed 0 bases, with 9 bases lying between them. The V gene's germline CDR1 is SGHVS and CDR2 FNYEAQ.

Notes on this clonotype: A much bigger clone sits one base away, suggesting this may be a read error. CDR3 in amino acids: CASSYSGEPFF. CDR3 DNA: TGTGCCAGCAGTTATTCCGGGGAGCCGTTTTTT. The V and J genes are TRBV6-2 or TRBV6-3 and TRBJ2-2, with a possible D match to TRBD2 (5 bases). This CDR3 has 11 residues. Germline CDR1 is MNHEY and CDR2 is SVGEGT.

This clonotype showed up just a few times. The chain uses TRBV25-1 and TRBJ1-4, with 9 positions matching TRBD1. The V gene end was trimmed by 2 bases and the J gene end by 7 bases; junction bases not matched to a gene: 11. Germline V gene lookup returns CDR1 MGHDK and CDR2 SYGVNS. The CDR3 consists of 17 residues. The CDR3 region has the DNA TGTGCCAGCAGTGAACACCGAACAGGGGGCGTAGGTGAAAAACTGTTTTTT. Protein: CASSEHRTGGVGEKLFF.

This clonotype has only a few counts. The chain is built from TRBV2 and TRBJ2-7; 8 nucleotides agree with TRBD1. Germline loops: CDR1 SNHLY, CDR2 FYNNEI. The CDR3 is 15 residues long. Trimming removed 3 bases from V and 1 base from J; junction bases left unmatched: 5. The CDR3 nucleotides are TGTGCCAGCAGTGACTCCGGGACAGGTTCCTACGAGCAGTACTTC. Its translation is CASSDSGTGSYEQYF. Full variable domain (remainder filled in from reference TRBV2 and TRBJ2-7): EPEVTQTPSHQVTQMGQEVILRCVPISNHLYFYWYRQILGQKVEFLVSFYNNEISEKSEIFDDQFSVERPDGSNFTLKIRSTKLEDSAMYFCASSDSGTGSYEQYFGPGTRLTVT.

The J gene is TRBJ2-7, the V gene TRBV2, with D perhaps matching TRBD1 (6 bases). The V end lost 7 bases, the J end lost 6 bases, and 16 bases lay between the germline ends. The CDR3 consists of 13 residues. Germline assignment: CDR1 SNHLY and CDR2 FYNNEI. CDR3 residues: CASTSGVYGEQYF. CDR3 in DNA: TGTGCCAGCACTTCAGGGGTGTATGGCGAGCAGTACTTC.

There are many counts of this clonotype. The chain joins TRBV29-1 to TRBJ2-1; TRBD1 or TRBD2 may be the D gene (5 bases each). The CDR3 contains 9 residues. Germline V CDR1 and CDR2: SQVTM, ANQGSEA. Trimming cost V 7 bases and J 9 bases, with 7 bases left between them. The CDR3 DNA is TGCAGCGCTGGGGGTGAGCAGTTCTTC. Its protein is CSAGGEQFF.

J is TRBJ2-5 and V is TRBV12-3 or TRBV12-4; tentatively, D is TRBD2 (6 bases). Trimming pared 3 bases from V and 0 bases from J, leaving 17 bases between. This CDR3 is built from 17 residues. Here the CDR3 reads CASSFASGLGYQETQYF. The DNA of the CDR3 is TGTGCCAGCAGTTTTGCCAGCGGGCTGGGGTACCAAGAGACCCAGTACTTC.

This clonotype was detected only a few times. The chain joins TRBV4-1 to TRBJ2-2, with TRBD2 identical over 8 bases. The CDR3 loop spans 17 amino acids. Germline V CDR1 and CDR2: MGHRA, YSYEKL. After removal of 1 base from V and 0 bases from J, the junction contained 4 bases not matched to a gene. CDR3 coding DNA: TGCGCCAGCAGCCAAGTGGGCGGGGGGACGAACACCGGGGAGCTGTTTTTT. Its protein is CASSQVGGGTNTGELFF.

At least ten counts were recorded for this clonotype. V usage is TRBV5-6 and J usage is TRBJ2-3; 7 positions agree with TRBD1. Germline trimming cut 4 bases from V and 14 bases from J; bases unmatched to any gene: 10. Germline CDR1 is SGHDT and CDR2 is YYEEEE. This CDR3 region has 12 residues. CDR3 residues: CASSIGQADPYF. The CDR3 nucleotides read TGTGCCAGCAGCATCGGACAGGCCGACCCGTATTTT.

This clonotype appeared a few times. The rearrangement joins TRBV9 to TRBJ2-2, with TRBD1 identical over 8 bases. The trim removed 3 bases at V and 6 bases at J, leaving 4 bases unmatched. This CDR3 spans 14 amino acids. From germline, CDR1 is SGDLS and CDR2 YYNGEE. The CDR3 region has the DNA TGTGCCAGCAGCGCGCCGGACAGGGCCGGGGAGCTGTTTTTT. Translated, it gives CASSAPDRAGELFF.

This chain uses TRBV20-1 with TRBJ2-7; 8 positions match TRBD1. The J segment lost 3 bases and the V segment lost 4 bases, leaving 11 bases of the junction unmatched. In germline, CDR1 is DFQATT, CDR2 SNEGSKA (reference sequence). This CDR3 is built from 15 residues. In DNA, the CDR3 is TGCAGTGCTAACGGTTGGACAGGGAGTGTCTACGAGCAGTACTTC. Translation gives CSANGWTGSVYEQYF.

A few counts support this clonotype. The CDR3, as DNA: TGTGCCAGCAGCCGGGAACGCCTCGAGCAGTACTTC. It encodes CASSRERLEQYF. This chain links TRBV6-2 or TRBV6-3 with TRBJ2-7; tentatively, D is TRBD2 (5 bases). Germline lookup yields CDR1 MNHEY and CDR2 SVGEGT. The CDR3 extends over 12 amino acids. V was shortened by 6 bases and J by 6 bases, with 12 bases between the two germline ends.

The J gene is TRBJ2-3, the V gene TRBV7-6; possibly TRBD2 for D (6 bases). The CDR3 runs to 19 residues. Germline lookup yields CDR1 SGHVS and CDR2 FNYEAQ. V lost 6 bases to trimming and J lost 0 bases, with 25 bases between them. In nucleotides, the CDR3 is TGTGCCAGCAGTCAAATACCCCTAGAGGCGGGGACTAGCACAGATACGCAGTATTTT. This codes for CASSQIPLEAGTSTDTQYF.

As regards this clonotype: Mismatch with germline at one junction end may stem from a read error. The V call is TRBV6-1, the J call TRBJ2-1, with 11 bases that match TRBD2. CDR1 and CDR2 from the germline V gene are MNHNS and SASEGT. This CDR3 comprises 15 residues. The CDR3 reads CVSSQLAGGYFEQFF. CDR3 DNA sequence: TGTGTCAGCAGTCAGCTAGCGGGGGGTTACTTTGAGCAGTTCTTC.